This T cell receptor beta chain was retrieved from a study of PD-1 blockade in classical Hodgkin lymphoma. Across the study: Patients were dosed intravenously with nivolumab at 3 mg/kg every 2 weeks. Study-level results: TCR diversity rose significantly by C4D1 in CD4+ but not CD8+ cells.

Using immunoSEQ multiplex PCR, the repertoire was profiled, and TCRdb retains in-frame clones only, with some absent. Altogether approximately 100,000 clones are present, around 89% being singletons, with the ten largest covering about 6.4%. Brentuximab vedotin exposure varied among the patients, all of whom had relapsed after autologous stem cell transplantation. Best responses fell into complete response, partial response or progressive disease. Germline CDR1 SGDLS, CDR2 YYNGEE. Trimming took off 1 base at V and 7 bases at J, with 11 bases between the two ends. This CDR3 region has 14 residues. Note on this clone: Antigen specificity is unknown.

This TCR was sampled from a human donor with classical Hodgkin lymphoma. This specimen consisted of peripheral blood mononuclear cells (PBMCs), obtained before the second cycle of nivolumab. V and J are TRBV9 and TRBJ1-4; D not resolved. CDR3 protein: CASSVSLWTEKLFF. The CDR3 DNA follows: TGTGCCAGCAGCGTATCCCTTTGGACTGAAAAACTGTTTTTT.